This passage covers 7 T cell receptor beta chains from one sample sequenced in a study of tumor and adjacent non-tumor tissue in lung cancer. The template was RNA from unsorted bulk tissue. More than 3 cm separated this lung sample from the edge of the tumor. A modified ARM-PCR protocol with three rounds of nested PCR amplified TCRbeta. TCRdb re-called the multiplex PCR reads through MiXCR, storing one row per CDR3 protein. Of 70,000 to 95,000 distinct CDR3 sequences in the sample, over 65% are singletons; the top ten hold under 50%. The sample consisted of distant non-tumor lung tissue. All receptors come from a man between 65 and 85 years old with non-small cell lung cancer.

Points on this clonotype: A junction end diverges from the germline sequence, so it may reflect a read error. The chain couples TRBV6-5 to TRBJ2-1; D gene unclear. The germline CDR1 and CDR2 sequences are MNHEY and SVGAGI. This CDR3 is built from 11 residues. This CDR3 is CASKKGNEQFF. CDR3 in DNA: TGTGCCAGCAAAAAAGGGAATGAGCAATTCTTC.

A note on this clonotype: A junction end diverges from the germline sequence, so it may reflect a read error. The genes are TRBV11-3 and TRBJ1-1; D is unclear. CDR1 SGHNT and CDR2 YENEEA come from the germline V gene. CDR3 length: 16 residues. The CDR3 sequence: CASRFRNRSLNTEAFF. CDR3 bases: TGTGCCAGCAGATTCCGGAACAGATCCCTGAACACTGAGGCTTTCTTT.

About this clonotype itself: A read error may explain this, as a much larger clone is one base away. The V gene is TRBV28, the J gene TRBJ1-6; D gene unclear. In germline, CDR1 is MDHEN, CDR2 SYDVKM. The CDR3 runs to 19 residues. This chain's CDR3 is CVSRPREGWDSSYNSPLHF. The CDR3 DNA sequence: TGTGTCAGCCGCCCGAGGGAAGGGTGGGATAGCTCCTATAATTCACCCCTCCACTTT. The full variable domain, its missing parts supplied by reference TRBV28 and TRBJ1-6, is DVKVTQSSRYLVKRTGEKVFLECVQDMDHENMFWYRQDPGLGLRLIYFSYDVKMKEKGDIPEGYSVSREKKERFSLILESASTNQTSMYLCVSRPREGWDSSYNSPLHFGNGTRLTVT.

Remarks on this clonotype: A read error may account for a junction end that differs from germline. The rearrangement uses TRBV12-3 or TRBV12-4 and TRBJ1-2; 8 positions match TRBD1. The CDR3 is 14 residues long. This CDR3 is CVSRPGQVNYGYTF. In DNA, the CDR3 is TGTGTCAGCAGGCCGGGACAGGTTAACTATGGCTACACCTTC.

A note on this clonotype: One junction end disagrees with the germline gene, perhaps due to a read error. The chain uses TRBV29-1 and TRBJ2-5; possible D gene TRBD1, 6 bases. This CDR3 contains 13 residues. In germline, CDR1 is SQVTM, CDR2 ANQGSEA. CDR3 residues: CSLTDRFQETQNF. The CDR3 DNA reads TGCAGCTTGACCGACAGGTTTCAAGAGACCCAGAACTTC.

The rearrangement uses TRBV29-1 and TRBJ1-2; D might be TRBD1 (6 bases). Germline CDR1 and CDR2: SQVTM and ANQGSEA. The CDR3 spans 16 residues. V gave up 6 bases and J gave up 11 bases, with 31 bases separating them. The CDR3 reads CSVARIDRFGSEGYTF. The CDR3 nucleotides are TGCAGCGTCGCACGAATTGACAGGTTCGGGTCGGAAGGTTACACCTTC.

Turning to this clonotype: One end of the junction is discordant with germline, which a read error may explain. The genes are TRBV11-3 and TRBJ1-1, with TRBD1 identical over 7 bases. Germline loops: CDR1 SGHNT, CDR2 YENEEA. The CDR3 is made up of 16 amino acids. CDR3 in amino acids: CVSSFRDRILNNEAFF. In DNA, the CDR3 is TGTGTCAGCAGCTTCCGGGACAGAATCCTGAACAATGAAGCCTTCTTT.